The clone carrying this T cell receptor (beta chain) has at least ten counts. What it binds is not known. This entry belongs to a study of T cell repertoires in cytomegalovirus infection. Via MiXCR, TCRdb re-called the reads, giving one row per CDR3 protein. The table shows about 180,000 distinct CDR3 sequences, with about a sixth occurring only once. Germline V gives CDR1 SGHTA, CDR2 FQGNSA. The V end lost 4 bases, the J end lost 4 bases, and 23 bases lay between the germline ends. This CDR3 spans 17 amino acids. Whole-study results and caveats: The ex vivo response showed dominance by HLA-C-restricted CMV-specific TCR beta clonotypes.

The sequenced sample consisted of CD8+ T cells from PBMCs. The rearrangement links TRBV7-2 to TRBJ2-7, with TRBD1 as a possible D gene (6 bases). This receptor was obtained from a human donor in good health (CMV status not recorded). Some clones in this sample may be carry-over from other donors' samples. CDR3 nucleotides: TGTGCCAGCAGCTATAATACAGGGACCGAACATCCTTACGAGCAGTACTTC. The encoded protein is CASSYNTGTEHPYEQYF.